This TCR beta chain was identified during a study of technical replicates of blood from a few donors. The method was immunoSEQ multiplex PCR; TCRdb's version includes in-frame clones alone and lacks a portion of them. Of 85,000 to 90,000 clones in the sample, 85% to 95% are singletons; the top ten hold around 0.3%. The germline V gene encodes CDR1 SGHDT and CDR2 YYEEEE. The CDR3 is 15 residues long. V was clipped by 4 bases and J by 9 bases, with 17 bases between them. This chain uses TRBV5-6 with TRBJ1-6, with D tentatively TRBD1 (5 bases). Sequencing was carried out using T cells isolated from PBMCs. The sequence came from a human donor in good health. This chain's CDR3 is CASSVRDSQRSPLHF. Written as DNA, the CDR3 is TGTGCCAGCAGCGTACGGGACTCTCAACGTTCACCCCTCCACTTT.